These 13 T cell receptor beta chains were all obtained from the same sample, sequenced in a study of blood T cells in healthy people across ages (dated by TCRdb to 2015 to 2017). Libraries came from 5' RACE. Instrument used: Illumina HiSeq 2500. A second PCR of about 7 to 12 cycles was run with a J-beta primer mix and a sample-barcoded 5' primer. TCRdb passed the public sequencing reads through fastp at Q25 and MiXCR, retaining productive beta sequences. Each entry merges the rows of one CDR3 protein and shows their most common DNA and genes. The sample data list under 700,000 distinct CDR3 sequences, and approximately 25% of these were observed just once. Together, the top ten hold roughly 9% of the sample. A further study also used this sample, focusing on T cells of mothers and their children.

Sequenced input: blood. The receptors were gathered from a boy younger than 18 in good health.

There are a few counts of this clonotype. V usage is TRBV20-1 and J usage is TRBJ2-3, with D possibly being TRBD2 (5 bases). Germline V CDR1 and CDR2: DFQATT, SNEGSKA (reference sequence). Trimming left V 1 base short and J 1 base short, with 18 bases between. This CDR3 is built from 17 residues. CDR3 nucleotides: TGCAGTGCTAGAGGTAGCGATCAGCGTATACGCACAGATACGCAGTATTTT. It specifies CSARGSDQRIRTDTQYF.

This clonotype has just a few counts. The rearrangement uses TRBV3-1 and TRBJ1-5, with D unresolved. V lost 1 base and J lost 3, with 7 bases in between. The germline V gene has CDR1 LGHDT and CDR2 YNNKEL (reference sequence). The CDR3 is made up of 14 amino acids. The CDR3 loop is CASSQVGFNQPQHF. The CDR3 DNA sequence: TGTGCCAGCAGCCAAGTAGGATTCAATCAGCCCCAGCATTTT.

The CDR3 reads CSVELDYGYTF. CDR3 DNA sequence: TGCAGCGTTGAACTCGATTATGGCTACACCTTC. The rearrangement joins TRBV29-1 to TRBJ1-2; D not certain. Trimming pared 2 bases from V and 5 bases from J, leaving 6 bases between. The CDR3 is made up of 11 amino acids. CDR1 SQVTM and CDR2 ANQGSEA come from the germline V gene.

This clonotype was observed a handful of times. This chain connects TRBV28 to TRBJ2-5; 9 bases line up with TRBD1. TRBJ2-7 matches the DNA end more closely, so the J call is doubtful. Germline V gene sequence: CDR1 MDHEN, CDR2 SYDVKM. The CDR3 covers 15 residues. This CDR3 reads CALSRSTGGIDEQYF. CDR3 in DNA: TGTGCATTATCCCGGTCCACAGGGGGCATCGACGAGCAGTACTTC.

This clonotype was recorded a few times. The chain joins TRBV7-9 to TRBJ2-7; D is perhaps TRBD1 (6 bases). The CDR3 has 14 amino acids. Per germline, CDR1 SEHNR and CDR2 FQNEAQ (reference sequence). V was cut by 1 base and J by 6 bases, with 13 bases left in between. CDR3 nucleotides: TGTGCCAGCAGCTTAGTTGAACAGGGAGCCGAGCAGTACTTC. It encodes CASSLVEQGAEQYF.

This clonotype was observed a handful of times. This chain links TRBV20-1 with TRBJ2-7; no clear D. Germline V gives CDR1 DFQATT, CDR2 SNEGSKA (reference sequence). The CDR3 runs 15 residues. Trimming removed 0 bases at V and 2 bases at J, with 14 bases between. The chain's CDR3 is CSARDLQVEPYEQYF. CDR3 in DNA: TGCAGTGCTAGAGATCTCCAGGTAGAACCCTACGAGCAGTACTTC.

This clonotype has just a few counts. The J gene is TRBJ2-2, the V gene TRBV6-5; D is perhaps TRBD1 (5 bases). The germline V gene encodes CDR1 MNHEY and CDR2 SVGAGI. V lost 6 bases to trimming and J lost 0 bases, with 8 bases between them. This CDR3 has 14 amino acids. CDR3 coding DNA: TGTGCCAGCAGGTCACAGGCGAACACCGGGGAGCTGTTTTTT. Encoded protein: CASRSQANTGELFF.

This rearrangement joins TRBV20-1 to TRBJ2-7; TRBD1 matches 10 bases. V dropped 5 bases and J dropped 4; count of bases not matched to a gene: 5. The CDR3 loop spans 13 amino acids. CDR1 and CDR2 (germline): DFQATT, SNEGSKA (reference sequence). CDR3 region: CSADDRGRYEQYF. Here the CDR3 DNA reads TGCAGTGCTGATGACAGGGGGCGATACGAGCAGTACTTC.

This clonotype appeared a few times. The chain recombines TRBV18 with TRBJ2-7; 8 bases line up with TRBD1. The CDR3 totals 15 residues. Trimming cost V 2 bases and J 3 bases; bases outside gene matches: 6. Per the germline V gene, CDR1 is KGHSH and CDR2 is LQKENI. The CDR3 DNA is TGTGCCAGCTCACCAAATGGGGACAGGCTCTACGAGCAGTACTTC. Encoded protein: CASSPNGDRLYEQYF.

This rearrangement joins TRBV30 to TRBJ2-5, with 9 bases identical to TRBD1. The assigned J gene may be wrong: the sequence end matches TRBJ2-1 better. The length of the CDR3 is 15 residues. Germline CDR1 is GTSNPN and CDR2 is SVGIG (reference sequence). The CDR3 loop reads CAWSGGQGHYNEQFF. The CDR3, as DNA: TGTGCCTGGAGTGGAGGACAGGGGCACTACAATGAGCAGTTCTTC.

This clonotype was counted a few times. The rearrangement links TRBV5-5 to TRBJ2-2, with a possible D match to TRBD2 (6 bases). Germline CDR1 SGHKS, CDR2 YYEKEE (reference sequence). Trimming removed 2 bases at V and 6 bases at J, with 14 bases between. CDR3 size: 15 residues. The CDR3 DNA reads as TGTGCCAGCAGCTTTACCGCGGGGAGCGCCGGGGAGCTGTTTTTT. This translates into CASSFTAGSAGELFF.

The chain recombines TRBV7-8 with TRBJ1-4; D is ambiguous. Germline loops: CDR1 SGHVS, CDR2 FQNEAQ. The CDR3 covers 17 residues. Trimming stripped 5 bases from V and 2 bases from J, with 18 bases between. CDR3 DNA: TGTGCCAGCAGCCCCGAAGGTGTATCATCGACTAATGAAAAACTGTTTTTT. It translates to CASSPEGVSSTNEKLFF.

V is TRBV15 and J is TRBJ1-5; D gene ambiguous. Trimming pared 0 bases from V and 2 bases from J, leaving 5 bases between. The CDR3 consists of 14 residues. Germline V gene data show CDR1 as LNHNV and CDR2 as YYDKDF (reference sequence). CDR3 residues: CATSRDPRNQPQHF. The CDR3 nucleotides read TGTGCCACCAGCAGAGATCCGCGCAATCAGCCCCAGCATTTT. Combining the CDR3 with reference TRBV15 and TRBJ1-5 gives the whole variable domain DAMVIQNPRYQVTQFGKPVTLSCSQTLNHNVMYWYQQKSSQAPKLLFHYYDKDFNNEADTPDNFQSRRPNTSFCFLDIRSPGLGDTAMYLCATSRDPRNQPQHFGDGTRLSIL.